This T cell receptor (beta chain) was sequenced for a study of T cell responses to AZD1222 COVID-19 vaccine. J was trimmed by 6 bases and V by 7 bases; bases with no gene match: 8. Germline CDR1 ENHRY, CDR2 SYGVKD. This CDR3 has 13 residues. Clones were read by immunoSEQ multiplex PCR, and TCRdb kept only the in-frame ones, dropping some. The repertoire holds about 93,000 clones, with roughly nine tenths as singletons. This clonotype originated in an adult in good health. The gene calls are TRBV10-3 and TRBJ2-7; 8 nucleotides line up with TRBD1. The sequenced sample was peripheral blood, obtained on day 0 of MenACWY control vaccination. The CDR3 coding sequence is TGTGCCATCAAAGACAGGGGAACCCTCGAGCAGTACTTC. Encoded protein: CAIKDRGTLEQYF.